One sample yielded the 9 T cell receptor beta chains listed below, sequenced in a study of blood T cells in healthy people across ages. PCR was performed a second time for about 7 to 11 cycles using a sample-barcoded 5' primer and a J-beta primer mix. MiXCR, run by TCRdb on the 5' RACE reads, gives a single entry per CDR3 protein. Of roughly 730,000 distinct CDR3 sequences listed, 45% to 70% were seen once; the top ten hold roughly 24%. The sample consisted of blood. The receptors were sampled from a middle-aged man in good health.

This clonotype has a handful of counts. J is TRBJ2-3 and V is TRBV10-3; TRBD2 agrees at 7 bases. The CDR3 is 13 amino acids. Germline V CDR1 and CDR2: ENHRY, SYGVKD. V was clipped by 7 bases and J by 8 bases; unmatched bases: 9. Here the CDR3 reads CAINREDFGTQYF. The CDR3 DNA follows: TGTGCCATCAACCGGGAGGACTTCGGTACGCAGTATTTT.

The rearrangement links TRBV6-2 or TRBV6-3 to TRBJ2-7; 8 bases are shared with TRBD2. V lost 7 bases, J lost 6 bases, and 8 bases stayed unmatched. This CDR3 comprises 13 residues. Germline CDR1 reads MNHEY; CDR2 reads SVGEGT. CDR3 in amino acids: CASTNSGSGEQYF. For the CDR3, the DNA is TGTGCCAGCACAAACAGCGGGAGCGGCGAGCAGTACTTC.

The chain recombines TRBV7-3 with TRBJ2-3; D is uncertain. CDR3 length: 14 residues. Germline V lookup: CDR1 SGHTA, CDR2 FQGTGA. Trimming pared 2 bases from V and 2 bases from J, leaving 8 bases between. The CDR3 sequence is CASSLVHSTDTQYF. The CDR3 DNA follows: TGTGCCAGCAGCTTAGTACATTCCACAGATACGCAGTATTTT.

The chain is built from TRBV5-1 and TRBJ2-2; 7 bases match TRBD1. The CDR3 sequence is 17 residues long. Germline values: CDR1 SGHRS, CDR2 YFSETQ. The V segment lost 9 bases and the J segment 4 bases; nucleotides outside the gene matches: 18. CDR3 residues: CATYIGDRESGTGELFF. Written as DNA, the CDR3 is TGCGCCACCTACATAGGAGACAGGGAAAGCGGCACCGGGGAGCTGTTTTTT.

This clonotype came up a few times. The chain carries TRBV7-2 and TRBJ1-4, with D perhaps matching TRBD1 (6 bases). CDR1 and CDR2 (germline): SGHTA, FQGNSA. V dropped 3 bases and J dropped 8 bases, with 10 bases sitting between them. This CDR3 comprises 13 residues. CDR3 sequence: CASSFSGVEKLFF. Here the CDR3 DNA reads TGTGCCAGCAGCTTTTCAGGGGTAGAAAAACTGTTTTTT. Supplemented by reference TRBV7-2 and TRBJ1-4, the full variable domain reads GAGVSQSPSNKVTEKGKDVELRCDPISGHTALYWYRQSLGQGLEFLIYFQGNSAPDKSGLPSDRFSAERTGGSVSTLTIQRTQQEDSAVYLCASSFSGVEKLFFGSGTQLSVL.

This clonotype turned up a few times. The gene calls are TRBV29-1 and TRBJ2-5, with 9 bases fitting TRBD1. V was pared by 7 bases and J by 4 bases, with 4 bases of the junction left unmatched. Germline loops: CDR1 SQVTM, CDR2 ANQGSEA. This CDR3 spans 12 amino acids. The CDR3 nucleotides read TGCAGCGAGAGACAGGGGGTAGAGACCCAGTACTTC. Encoded protein: CSERQGVETQYF.

J is TRBJ2-1 and V is TRBV6-6; 7 bases match TRBD1. CDR3 length: 14 residues. J gave up 5 bases and V 6 bases, and 7 bases lay outside the gene matches. CDR1 is MNHNY and CDR2 is SVGAGI in the germline V gene (reference sequence). The CDR3 nucleotides are TGTGCCAGCAGCCTCACAGGGGTTGACAATGAGCAGTTCTTC. Encoded protein: CASSLTGVDNEQFF.

The chain links TRBV20-1 to TRBJ2-1; 8 positions match TRBD2. V shed 0 bases and J 6 bases; nucleotides not matched to a gene: 10. The CDR3 consists of 16 residues. The germline V gene has CDR1 DFQATT and CDR2 SNEGSKA (reference sequence). The CDR3 DNA is TGCAGTGCTAGAGATTCTCGGGAGGGCCACAGCAATGAGCAGTTCTTC. Translation: CSARDSREGHSNEQFF.

The rearrangement uses TRBV7-2 and TRBJ2-1, with 7 positions matching TRBD1. From germline, CDR1 is SGHTA and CDR2 FQGNSA. V gave up 0 bases and J gave up 4 bases; unmatched junction bases: 3. CDR3 length equals 15 residues. CDR3 amino acids: CASSLATGIYNEQFF. The CDR3 nucleotides read TGTGCCAGCAGCTTAGCGACAGGGATTTACAATGAGCAGTTCTTC.